A few counts support the clone carrying this T cell receptor (beta chain). The antigen is unknown. This record belongs to a study of blood T cells in healthy people across ages. Study-wide findings and caveats: TCR beta diversity was tightly associated with the proportion of naive T cells.

V lost 2 bases to trimming and J lost 4 bases, with 15 bases between them. Per germline, CDR1 MNHEY and CDR2 SMNVEV (reference sequence). This CDR3 is 15 amino acids long. PCR was performed a second time for about 7 to 12 cycles using a sample-barcoded 5' primer and a J-beta primer mix. MiXCR, applied by TCRdb to the 5' RACE reads, yields one record per CDR3 protein. The data hold 550,000 to 650,000 distinct CDR3 sequences, with about 27% observed a single time. The data were also submitted as part of a second study, on T cells of mothers and their children.

The clonotype originates from a boy between 2 and 10 years old in good health. What was sequenced was blood. The rearrangement links TRBV27 to TRBJ2-7; D is perhaps TRBD1 (6 bases). CDR3 bases: TGTGCCAGCAGTTTAGGGCCAGGGGCCCTTTACGAGCAGTACTTC. Protein product: CASSLGPGALYEQYF.